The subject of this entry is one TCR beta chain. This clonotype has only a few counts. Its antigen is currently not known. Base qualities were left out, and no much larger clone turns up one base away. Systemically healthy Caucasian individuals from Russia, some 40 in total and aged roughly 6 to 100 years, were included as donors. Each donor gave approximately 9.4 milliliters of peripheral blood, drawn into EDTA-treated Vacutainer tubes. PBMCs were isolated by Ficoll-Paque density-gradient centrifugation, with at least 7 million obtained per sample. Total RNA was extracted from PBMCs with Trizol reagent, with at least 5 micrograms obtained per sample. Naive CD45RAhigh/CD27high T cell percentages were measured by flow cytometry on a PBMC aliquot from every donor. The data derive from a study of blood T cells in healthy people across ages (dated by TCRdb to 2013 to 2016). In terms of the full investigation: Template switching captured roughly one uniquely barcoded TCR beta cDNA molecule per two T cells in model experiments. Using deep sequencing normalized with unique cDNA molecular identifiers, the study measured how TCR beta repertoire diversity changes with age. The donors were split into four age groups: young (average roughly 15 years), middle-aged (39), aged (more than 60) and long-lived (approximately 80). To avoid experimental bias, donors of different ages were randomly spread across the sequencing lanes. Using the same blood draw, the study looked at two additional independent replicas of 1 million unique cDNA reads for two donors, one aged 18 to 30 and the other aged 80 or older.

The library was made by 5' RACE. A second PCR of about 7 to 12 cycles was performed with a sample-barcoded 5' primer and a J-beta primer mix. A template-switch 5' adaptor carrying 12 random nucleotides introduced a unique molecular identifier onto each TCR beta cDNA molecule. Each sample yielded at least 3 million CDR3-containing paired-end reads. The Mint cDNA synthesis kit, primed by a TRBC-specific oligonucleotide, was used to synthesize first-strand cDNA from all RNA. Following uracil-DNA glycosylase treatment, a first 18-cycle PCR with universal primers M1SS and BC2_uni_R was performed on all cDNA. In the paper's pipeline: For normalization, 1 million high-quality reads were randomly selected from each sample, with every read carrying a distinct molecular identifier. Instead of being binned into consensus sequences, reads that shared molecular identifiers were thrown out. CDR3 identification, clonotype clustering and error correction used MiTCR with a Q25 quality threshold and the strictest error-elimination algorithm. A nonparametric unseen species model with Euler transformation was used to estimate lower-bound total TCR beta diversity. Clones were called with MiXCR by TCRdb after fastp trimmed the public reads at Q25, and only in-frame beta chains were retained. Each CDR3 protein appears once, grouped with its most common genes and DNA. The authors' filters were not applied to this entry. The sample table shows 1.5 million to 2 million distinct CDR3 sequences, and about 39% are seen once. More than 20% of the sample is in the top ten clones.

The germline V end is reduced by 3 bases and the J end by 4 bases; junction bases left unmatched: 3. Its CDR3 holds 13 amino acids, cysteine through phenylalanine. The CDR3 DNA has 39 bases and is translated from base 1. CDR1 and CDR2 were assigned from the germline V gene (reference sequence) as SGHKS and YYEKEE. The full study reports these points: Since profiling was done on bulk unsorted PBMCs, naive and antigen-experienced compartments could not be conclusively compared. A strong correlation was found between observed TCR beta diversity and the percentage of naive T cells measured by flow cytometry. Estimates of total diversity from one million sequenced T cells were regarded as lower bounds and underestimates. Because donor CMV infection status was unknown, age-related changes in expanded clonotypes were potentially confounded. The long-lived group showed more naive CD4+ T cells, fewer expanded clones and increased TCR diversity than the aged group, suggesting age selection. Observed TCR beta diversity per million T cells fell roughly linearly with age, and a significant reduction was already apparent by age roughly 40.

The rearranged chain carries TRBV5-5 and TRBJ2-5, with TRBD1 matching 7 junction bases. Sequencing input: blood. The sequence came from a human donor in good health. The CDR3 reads CASSWHRGETQYF. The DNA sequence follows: TGTGCCAGCAGCTGGCACAGGGGAGAGACCCAGTACTTC.